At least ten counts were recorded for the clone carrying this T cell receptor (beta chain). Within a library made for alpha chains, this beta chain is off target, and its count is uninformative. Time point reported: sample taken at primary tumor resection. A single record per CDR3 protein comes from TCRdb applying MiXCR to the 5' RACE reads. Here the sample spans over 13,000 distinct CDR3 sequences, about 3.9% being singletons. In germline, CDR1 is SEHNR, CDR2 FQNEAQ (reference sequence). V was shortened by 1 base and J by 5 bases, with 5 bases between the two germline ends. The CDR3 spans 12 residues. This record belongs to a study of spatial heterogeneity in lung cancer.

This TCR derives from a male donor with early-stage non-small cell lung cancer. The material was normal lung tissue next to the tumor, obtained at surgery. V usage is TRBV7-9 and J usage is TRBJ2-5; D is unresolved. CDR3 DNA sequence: TGTGCCAGCAGCTTAGTTAGCGAGACCCAGTACTTC. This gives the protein CASSLVSETQYF.